Each of the 4 T cell receptor beta chains below was sequenced from the same sample in a study of stem cell transplantation in POMP-related autoinflammatory disease. Sequencing used immunoSEQ multiplex PCR; TCRdb keeps in-frame clones, though not all of them. The sample shows several thousand clones, roughly 85% of them seen only once. This specimen consisted of CD8+ T cells from PBMCs, obtained after stem cell transplantation. Receptors were obtained from a human patient with POMP-related autoinflammation and immune dysregulation (PRAID). Certain T cells may be donor cells from the graft.

The chain employs TRBV4-2 and TRBJ2-7; either TRBD1 or TRBD2 may supply D (5 bases each). Looked up from germline, CDR1 is LGHNA and CDR2 is YNFKEQ. The CDR3 has 14 residues. Between the trimmed V and J ends, which lost 0 bases and 7 bases, there was a span of 13 bases. DNA for the CDR3: TGTGCCAGCAGCCAAGAGGTGGGGACGGGTGAGCAGTACGTC. The encoded protein is CASSQEVGTGEQYV.

CDR3 in amino acids: CASSQDKVGTSGRRQETQYF. The CDR3 DNA reads TGTGCCAGCAGCCAAGATAAAGTAGGGACTAGCGGGAGGCGCCAAGAGACCCAGTACTTC. The gene calls are TRBV3-1 (or the pseudogene TRBV3-2) and TRBJ2-5; 15 nucleotides line up with TRBD2. V lost 0 bases and J lost 1; bases outside the gene matches: 9. Looked up from germline, CDR1 is LGHDT and CDR2 is YNNKEL (reference sequence). The CDR3 extends over 20 amino acids.

This chain connects TRBV11-2 to TRBJ1-5; D call uncertain. V was pared by 1 base and J by 1 base, with 11 bases between. CDR1 and CDR2 (germline): SGHAT, FQNNGV. This CDR3 is 16 amino acids long. CDR3 sequence: CASSLGGMGSNQPQHF. In DNA form, the CDR3 reads TGTGCCAGCAGCTTAGGAGGGATGGGGAGCAATCAGCCCCAGCATTTT.

The V and J genes are TRBV4-1 and TRBJ2-1; 11 bases match TRBD2. V lost 0 bases and J lost 9; bases outside the gene matches: 7. Per germline, CDR1 MGHRA and CDR2 YSYEKL. CDR3 length equals 16 residues. The CDR3 nucleotides are TGCGCCAGCAGCCAAGAAGGGGCTAGCGGGAGGCGTGAGCAGTTCTTC. It yields the protein CASSQEGASGRREQFF.